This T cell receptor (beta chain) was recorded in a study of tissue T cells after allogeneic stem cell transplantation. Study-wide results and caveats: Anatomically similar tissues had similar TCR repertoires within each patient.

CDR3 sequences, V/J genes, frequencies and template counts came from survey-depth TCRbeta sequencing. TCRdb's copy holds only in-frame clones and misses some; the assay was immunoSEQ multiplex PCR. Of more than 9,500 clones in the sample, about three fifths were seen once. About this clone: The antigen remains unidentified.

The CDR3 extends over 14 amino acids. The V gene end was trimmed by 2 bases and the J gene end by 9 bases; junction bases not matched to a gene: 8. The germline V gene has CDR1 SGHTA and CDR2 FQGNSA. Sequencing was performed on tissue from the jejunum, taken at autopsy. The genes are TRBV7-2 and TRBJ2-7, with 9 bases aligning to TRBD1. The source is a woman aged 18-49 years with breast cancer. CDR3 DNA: TGTGCCAGCAGCTTAAAGACAGGGGGGTCAGGGCAGTACTTC. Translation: CASSLKTGGSGQYF.